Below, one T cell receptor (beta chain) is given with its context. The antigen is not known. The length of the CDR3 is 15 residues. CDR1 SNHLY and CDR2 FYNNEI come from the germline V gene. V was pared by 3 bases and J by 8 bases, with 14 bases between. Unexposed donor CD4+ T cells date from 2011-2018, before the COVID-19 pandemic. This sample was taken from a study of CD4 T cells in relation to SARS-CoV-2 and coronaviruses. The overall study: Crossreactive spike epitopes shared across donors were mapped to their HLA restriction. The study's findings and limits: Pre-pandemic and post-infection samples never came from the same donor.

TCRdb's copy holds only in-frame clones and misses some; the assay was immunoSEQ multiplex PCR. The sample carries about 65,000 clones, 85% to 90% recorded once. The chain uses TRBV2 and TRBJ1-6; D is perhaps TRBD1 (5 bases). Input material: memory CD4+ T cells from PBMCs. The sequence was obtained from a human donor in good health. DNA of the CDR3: TGTGCCAGCAGTGATGAGGGACCTAGGGATTCACCCCTCCACTTT. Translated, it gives CASSDEGPRDSPLHF.